This note documents a single T cell receptor beta chain sequence. As yet, its antigen is unknown. Time point here: week 47, end of study. Topical imiquimod was applied with each vaccine dose, which held 300 ug of mutant IDH1 20-mer peptide. The record originates from a study of a mutant IDH1 vaccine in newly diagnosed glioma. Looking at the study overall: Most had both radiotherapy and temozolomide beforehand; others had only one.

Assay used: immunoSEQ multiplex PCR; TCRdb lists only in-frame clones, some missing. The sample lists tens of thousands of clones, around 84% occurring once. CDR3 length: 14 amino acids. This receptor was identified in a woman under 40 with glioma. Some clones in this sample may be carry-over from other donors' samples. The specimen comprised PBMCs, sampled from a glioma patient whose treatment included an IDH1 peptide vaccine. V and J are TRBV21-1 and TRBJ1-1. TRBV21-1 is annotated as a pseudogene. The CDR3 is CASSKEGRNTEAFF. As DNA, the CDR3 is TGTGCCAGCAGCAAAGAGGGCAGGAACACTGAAGCTTTCTTT.